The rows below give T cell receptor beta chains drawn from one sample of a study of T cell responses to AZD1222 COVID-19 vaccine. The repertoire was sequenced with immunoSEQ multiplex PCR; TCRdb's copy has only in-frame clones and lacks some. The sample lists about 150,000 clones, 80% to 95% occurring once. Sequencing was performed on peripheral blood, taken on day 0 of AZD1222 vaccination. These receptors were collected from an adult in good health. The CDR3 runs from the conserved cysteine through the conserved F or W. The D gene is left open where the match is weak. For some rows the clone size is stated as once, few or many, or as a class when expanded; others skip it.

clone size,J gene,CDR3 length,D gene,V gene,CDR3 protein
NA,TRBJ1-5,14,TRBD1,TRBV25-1,CASSPTGSNQPQHF
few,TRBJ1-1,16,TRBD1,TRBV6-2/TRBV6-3,CASSSGQGPMNTEAFF
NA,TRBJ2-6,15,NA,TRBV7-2,CASSPVPGGANVLTF
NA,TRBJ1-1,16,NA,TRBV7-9,CASSLPLGISNTEAFF
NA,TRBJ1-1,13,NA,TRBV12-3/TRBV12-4,CASRYRADTEAFF
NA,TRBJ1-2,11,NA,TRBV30,CAWSRAYGYTF
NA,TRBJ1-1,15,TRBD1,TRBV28,CASRDTGGTNTEAFF
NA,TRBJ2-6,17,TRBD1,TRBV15,CATRGDRGSLGANVLTF
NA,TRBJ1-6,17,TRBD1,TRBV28,CASSFGTGSSYNSPLHF
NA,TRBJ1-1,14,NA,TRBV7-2,CASSPVRVNTEAFF
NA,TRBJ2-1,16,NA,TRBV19,CASGVRGGGDYNEQFF
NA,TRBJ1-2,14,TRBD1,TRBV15,CATSSDRGGLGYTF
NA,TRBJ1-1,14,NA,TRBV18,CASSTEQWGTEAFF
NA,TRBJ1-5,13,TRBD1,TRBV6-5,CAAGGDEVQPQHF
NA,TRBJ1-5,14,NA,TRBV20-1,CSASPDSPNQPQHF
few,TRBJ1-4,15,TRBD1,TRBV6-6,CASSFRGTASEKLFF
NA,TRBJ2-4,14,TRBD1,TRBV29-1,CSVRQGAAKNIQYF
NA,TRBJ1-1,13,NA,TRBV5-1,CASSLVVNTEAFF
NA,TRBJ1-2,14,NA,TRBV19,CASSIGPAPYGYTF
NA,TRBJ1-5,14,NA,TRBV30,CAWSSLQTNQPQHF
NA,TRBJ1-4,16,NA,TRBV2,CASRLGTVAGNEKLFF
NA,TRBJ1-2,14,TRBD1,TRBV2,CASTNGDRGPGYTF